A single sample gave rise to the 26 T cell receptor beta chains below, sequenced in a study of human T cells and chemical hapten exposure. One entry per CDR3 protein, called by TCRdb with MiXCR from the RACE reads. There are approximately 400,000 distinct CDR3 sequences in the sample; 4.5% to 5.5% occur only once, and just over 2.5% lies in the top ten. Time point denoted: pre-sensitization, week 0. The treatment: therapeutic diphenylcyclopropenone sensitization with weekly scalp DPC. This specimen was whole blood, taken in connection with sensitization to the hapten diphenylcyclopropenone (DPC). The origin of the receptors is a woman in her 50s with alopecia areata. Some clones in this sample may be carry-over from other donors' samples.

This sequence joins TRBV6-1 and TRBJ2-7; D possibly corresponds to TRBD1 (6 bases). With 4 bases removed from V and 1 base from J, the gap between germline ends came to 14 bases. The CDR3 contains 15 residues. Per the germline V gene, CDR1 is MNHNS and CDR2 is SASEGT. The CDR3 DNA reads TGTGCCAGCAGTGTCACAGGGCCCTCGTCCTACGAGCAGTACTTC. Amino acids: CASSVTGPSSYEQYF.

This clonotype was detected ten times or more. The rearrangement uses TRBV6-4 and TRBJ2-1; no clear D. The V end lost 0 bases, the J end lost 3 bases, and 9 bases lay between the germline ends. The CDR3 sequence is 15 residues long. Germline V gene data show CDR1 as MRHNA and CDR2 as SNTAGT. CDR3 loop: CASSDSVGNYNEQFF. The CDR3, as DNA: TGTGCCAGCAGTGACTCAGTGGGGAACTACAATGAGCAGTTCTTC.

This clonotype appeared a few times. This sequence joins TRBV28 and TRBJ2-7; tentatively, D is TRBD1 (6 bases). Trimming took off 11 bases at V and 3 bases at J, with 14 bases between the two ends. The CDR3 runs to 12 residues. CDR1 is MDHEN and CDR2 is SYDVKM in the germline V gene. The CDR3 DNA sequence: TGTGCCCCGGACAGCCTCCTCTACGAGCAGTACTTC. It is translated as CAPDSLLYEQYF.

This clonotype was picked up a small number of times. This sequence joins TRBV2 and TRBJ1-1; D gene unclear. Germline assignment: CDR1 SNHLY and CDR2 FYNNEI. V dropped 4 bases and J dropped 3 bases, with 9 bases sitting between them. CDR3 length: 13 residues. CDR3 sequence reads: CASSVGVDTEAFF. The CDR3 nucleotides read TGTGCCAGCAGTGTCGGGGTGGACACTGAAGCTTTCTTT.

This clonotype has ten or more counts. The chain couples TRBV29-1 to TRBJ2-2; the D call may be TRBD1 or TRBD2 (6 bases each). The CDR3 contains 14 residues. With 7 bases removed from V and 0 bases from J, the gap between germline ends came to 12 bases. Germline values: CDR1 SQVTM, CDR2 ANQGSEA. The CDR3 DNA reads TGCAGCGCCGACGGGGGCGCGAACACCGGGGAGCTGTTTTTT. Protein: CSADGGANTGELFF.

This clonotype has ten or more counts. V and J are TRBV6-6 and TRBJ1-5; TRBD1 matches 9 bases. This CDR3 spans 16 amino acids. The germline V gene has CDR1 MNHNY and CDR2 SVGAGI (reference sequence). V shed 5 bases and J 6 bases; nucleotides not matched to a gene: 11. This chain's CDR3 is CASSLLPQGASQPQHF. The CDR3 DNA sequence: TGTGCCAGCAGTCTGCTCCCACAGGGGGCGAGTCAGCCCCAGCATTTT.

Details on this clonotype: A much more abundant neighbour one base away suggests this may be a read error. As the CDR3 is not closed by the conserved phenylalanine or tryptophan, this likely results from a read error. Because the CDR3's place on the DNA is in doubt, the DNA is left out and the CDR3 is given as listed by TCRdb. The chain couples TRBV10-2 to TRBJ1-1; whether TRBD1, the table's D call, matches the DNA was not checked. The CDR3 has 9 amino acids, counting both end residues. CDR1 and CDR2 (germline): WSHSY, SAAADI. CDR3 in amino acids: CASTPVRED.

This clonotype was seen ten or more times. V and J are TRBV24-1 and TRBJ2-3; D not resolved. V lost 4 bases to trimming and J lost 2 bases, with 9 bases between them. CDR3 size: 14 residues. The germline V gene has CDR1 KGHDR and CDR2 SFDVKD. The CDR3 reads CATSDPGFTDTQYF. As DNA, the CDR3 is TGTGCCACCAGTGACCCTGGTTTCACAGATACGCAGTATTTT.

This clonotype was counted once. V and J are TRBV6-5 and TRBJ2-5, with 14 bases lining up with TRBD2. Germline V gene lookup returns CDR1 MNHEY and CDR2 SVGAGI. The V segment lost 0 bases and the J segment 5 bases; nucleotides outside the gene matches: 2. The CDR3 is 16 amino acids. The CDR3 is CASSYSRTSGRETQYF. CDR3 DNA sequence: TGTGCCAGCAGTTACTCTCGGACTAGCGGGAGGGAGACCCAGTACTTC.

This clonotype was recorded at least ten times. The genes are TRBV29-1 and TRBJ2-3; D might be TRBD1 (5 bases). V lost 2 bases and J 4 bases, leaving 7 bases between the germline ends. This CDR3 contains 12 residues. Germline CDR1 is SQVTM and CDR2 is ANQGSEA. The CDR3 here is CSVERGSDTQYF. The CDR3 DNA sequence: TGCAGCGTTGAAAGGGGTTCAGATACGCAGTATTTT.

This clonotype was picked up a small number of times. The rearrangement links TRBV28 to TRBJ1-1, with no clear D. The CDR3 consists of 12 residues. Germline V gene data show CDR1 as MDHEN and CDR2 as SYDVKM. V was trimmed by 5 bases and J by 7 bases, leaving 11 bases between them. CDR3 amino acids: CASSPGPGEAFF. In nucleotides, the CDR3 is TGTGCCAGCAGTCCCGGACCGGGTGAAGCTTTCTTT.

This clonotype showed up many times. This chain uses TRBV24-1 with TRBJ1-6; 7 nucleotides line up with TRBD1. The CDR3 sequence is 15 residues long. CDR1 and CDR2 from the germline V gene are KGHDR and SFDVKD. V lost 4 bases and J lost 8; bases outside the gene matches: 7. The CDR3 DNA sequence: TGTGCCACCAGTGACCTACAGGGGACACATTCACCCCTCCACTTT. Its protein product is CATSDLQGTHSPLHF.

This chain connects TRBV7-6 to TRBJ2-2; D call uncertain. CDR1 SGHVS and CDR2 FNYEAQ come from the germline V gene. V lost 1 base and J 6 bases, leaving 12 bases between the germline ends. This CDR3 region has 15 residues. The CDR3 reads CASSLEASFPGELFF. As DNA, the CDR3 is TGTGCCAGCAGCTTAGAGGCCAGCTTCCCCGGGGAGCTGTTTTTT.

This chain joins TRBV29-1 and TRBJ1-3, with D unresolved. The CDR3 covers 12 residues. Germline-derived CDR1 and CDR2 are SQVTM and ANQGSEA. Trimming left V 3 bases short and J 4 bases short, with 7 bases between. This CDR3 is CSVDSPGNTIYF. The CDR3 bases are TGCAGCGTTGATTCCCCGGGAAACACCATATATTTT.

V is TRBV6-5 and J is TRBJ1-1; D possibly corresponds to TRBD1 (5 bases). V lost 7 bases and J 6 bases, leaving 15 bases between the germline ends. Germline V lookup: CDR1 MNHEY, CDR2 SVGAGI. This CDR3 is 13 amino acids long. This CDR3 reads CASTTPYRSEAFF. The CDR3, as DNA: TGTGCCAGCACCACACCTTACAGGTCTGAAGCTTTCTTT.

This clonotype was detected only a few times. This rearrangement joins TRBV12-3 or TRBV12-4 to TRBJ2-3, with 9 bases lining up with TRBD2. The CDR3 totals 15 residues. Trimming cost V 3 bases and J 3 bases; bases outside gene matches: 4. In DNA form, the CDR3 reads TGTGCCAGCAGTTTTACCAGCGGGAGGACAGATACGCAGTATTTT. It codes for CASSFTSGRTDTQYF.

This clonotype was seen a few times. This chain joins TRBV2 and TRBJ1-1, with D hard to call. The CDR3 runs 14 residues. Trimming cost V 6 bases and J 0 bases, with 11 bases left between them. CDR1 and CDR2 from the germline V gene are SNHLY and FYNNEI. The CDR3 region has the DNA TGTGCCAGCAGCGGTGGCCACATGAACACTGAAGCTTTCTTT. This encodes CASSGGHMNTEAFF. Full variable domain (remainder filled in from reference TRBV2 and TRBJ1-1): EPEVTQTPSHQVTQMGQEVILRCVPISNHLYFYWYRQILGQKVEFLVSFYNNEISEKSEIFDDQFSVERPDGSNFTLKIRSTKLEDSAMYFCASSGGHMNTEAFFGQGTRLTVV.

There are many counts of this clonotype. V usage is TRBV5-6 and J usage is TRBJ2-5; 12 positions agree with TRBD1. Germline values: CDR1 SGHDT, CDR2 YYEEEE. V shed 3 bases and J 5 bases; nucleotides not matched to a gene: 11. The CDR3 length is 17 residues. CDR3 coding DNA: TGTGCCAGCAGCTGGGGGACAGGGGGCCAGGGGAGCGAGACCCAGTACTTC. Translating it yields CASSWGTGGQGSETQYF.

The rearrangement links TRBV28 to TRBJ2-3; D unclear. The CDR3 has 13 amino acids. Per germline, CDR1 MDHEN and CDR2 SYDVKM. Trimming stripped 6 bases from V and 5 bases from J, with 12 bases between. DNA of the CDR3: TGTGCCAGCAGATATCCGCTGGGAGATACGCAGTATTTT. The encoded protein is CASRYPLGDTQYF.

There are many counts of this clonotype. V gene TRBV10-3 combines with J gene TRBJ1-1; 7 bases agree with TRBD1. J was trimmed by 1 base and V by 0 bases; bases with no gene match: 8. Germline loops: CDR1 ENHRY, CDR2 SYGVKD. The CDR3 extends over 17 amino acids. This chain's CDR3 is CAISESSWEGANTEAFF. For the CDR3, the DNA is TGTGCCATCAGTGAGTCATCGTGGGAGGGGGCGAACACTGAAGCTTTCTTT.

V and J are TRBV28 and TRBJ1-1; D unresolved. Looked up from germline, CDR1 is MDHEN and CDR2 is SYDVKM. V was pared by 1 base and J by 0 bases, with 6 bases between. The CDR3 length is 14 residues. The CDR3 sequence: CASSLSVMNTEAFF. CDR3 nucleotide sequence: TGTGCCAGCAGTTTATCAGTCATGAACACTGAAGCTTTCTTT.

This clonotype was observed many times. The chain combines TRBV14 with TRBJ1-1; no definite D call. Between the trimmed V and J ends, which lost 0 bases and 3 bases, there was a span of 8 bases. Germline V CDR1 and CDR2: SGHDN, FVKESK. The CDR3 length is 14 residues. CDR3 loop: CASSQDQRYTEAFF. In DNA form, the CDR3 reads TGTGCCAGCAGCCAAGATCAGAGGTACACTGAAGCTTTCTTT.

This clonotype was counted many times. J is TRBJ2-5 and V is TRBV20-1, with TRBD2 matching 11 bases. The CDR3 is 15 amino acids. CDR1 and CDR2 from the germline V gene are DFQATT and SNEGSKA (reference sequence). The junction had 11 bases not matched to a gene; V was cut back by 6 bases and J by 5 bases. The CDR3 region is CSALQLAGGWETQYF. The CDR3 nucleotides read TGCAGTGCCCTCCAGCTAGCGGGGGGTTGGGAGACCCAGTACTTC.

This clonotype has at least ten counts. V is TRBV5-1 and J is TRBJ2-5; 7 bases agree with TRBD1. V lost 3 bases to trimming and J lost 5 bases; unmatched junction nucleotides: 10. Germline V gene lookup returns CDR1 SGHRS and CDR2 YFSETQ. The CDR3 is made up of 15 amino acids. CDR3 coding DNA: TGCGCCAGCAGCTATCAGACAGGGTCGGTGGAGACCCAGTACTTC. Residues: CASSYQTGSVETQYF.

This clonotype showed up many times. The chain recombines TRBV6-1 with TRBJ2-4, with D unresolved. Germline CDR1 MNHNS, CDR2 SASEGT. The CDR3 has 14 residues. Trimming took 4 bases from V and 0 from J, leaving 7 bases between them. As DNA, the CDR3 is TGTGCCAGCAGTGGCGGTGGAGCCAAAAACATTCAGTACTTC. Translating gives CASSGGGAKNIQYF.

This clonotype was detected ten times or more. The chain couples TRBV29-1 to TRBJ1-5; 10 bases agree with TRBD1. The V segment lost 4 bases and the J segment 5 bases; nucleotides outside the gene matches: 2. The germline V gene encodes CDR1 SQVTM and CDR2 ANQGSEA. The CDR3 length is 13 residues. The CDR3, as DNA: TGCAGCGTTGGACAGGGGGCATATCAGCCCCAGCATTTT. Protein sequence: CSVGQGAYQPQHF.